Below are 31 T cell receptor beta chains sequenced from a single sample in a study of shared clonotypes between healthy human individuals. Assay used: immunoSEQ multiplex PCR; TCRdb lists only in-frame clones, some missing. The sample carries under 550,000 clones, about 96% recorded once. Sequencing was performed on naive CD4+ T cells sorted from blood. This sample's subset: CD45RA+ positively selected. These receptors were collected from a woman between 25 and 40 years old in good health.

The CDR3 spells CATVRDRGFIEQYF. The CDR3 DNA sequence: TGTGCCACCGTCCGGGACAGGGGATTTATCGAGCAGTACTTC. The chain combines TRBV15 with TRBJ2-7; 10 bases are a match to TRBD1. The CDR3 has 14 residues. Germline lookup yields CDR1 LNHNV and CDR2 YYDKDF (reference sequence). V was clipped by 8 bases and J by 6 bases; unmatched bases: 10.

The chain recombines TRBV19 with TRBJ2-7; 9 bases are a match to TRBD2. Germline CDR1 reads LNHDA; CDR2 reads SQIVND (reference sequence). Trimming took 5 bases from V and 2 from J; bases not matched to a gene: 7. CDR3 size: 15 residues. The CDR3 region has the DNA TGTGCCAGTAGTCAAATAGCGGGAGCCACCTACGAGCAGTACTTC. Translation gives CASSQIAGATYEQYF.

This chain links TRBV6-5 with TRBJ2-7, with 10 bases that match TRBD2. CDR3 size: 14 residues. V shed 10 bases and J 2 bases; nucleotides not matched to a gene: 8. Germline CDR1 MNHEY, CDR2 SVGAGI. This CDR3 is CAISYGTSAYEQYF. The CDR3 DNA reads TGTGCCATCAGCTATGGGACTAGCGCCTACGAGCAGTACTTC.

The chain carries TRBV7-4 and TRBJ1-4; TRBD1 matches 7 bases. This CDR3 region has 18 residues. V gave up 2 bases and J gave up 0 bases; unmatched junction bases: 9. Per germline, CDR1 SGHVT and CDR2 SQSDAQ. Here the CDR3 reads CASSLYSGQAATNEKLFF. The CDR3 region has the DNA TGTGCCAGCAGCTTATACTCTGGACAGGCCGCAACTAATGAAAAACTGTTTTTT. Combining the CDR3 with reference TRBV7-4 and TRBJ1-4 gives the whole variable domain GAGVSQSPRYKVAKRGRDVALRCDSISGHVTLYWYRQTLGQGSEVLTYSQSDAQRDKSGRPSGRFSAERPERSVSTLKIQRTEQGDSAVYLCASSLYSGQAATNEKLFFGSGTQLSVL.

The V call is TRBV19, the J call TRBJ1-2; D unresolved. The CDR3 sequence is 14 residues long. V was pared by 3 bases and J by 4 bases, with 12 bases between. The germline V gene encodes CDR1 LNHDA and CDR2 SQIVND (reference sequence). Here the CDR3 reads CASSIPGKFYGYTF. The CDR3 coding sequence is TGTGCCAGTAGTATCCCTGGCAAATTCTATGGCTACACCTTC.

The sample holds one count of this clone. The J gene is TRBJ2-1, the V gene TRBV7-9; the D gene is possibly TRBD1 (6 bases). The CDR3 loop spans 14 amino acids. CDR1 is SEHNR, CDR2 FQNEAQ, per germline (reference sequence). Trimming cost V 1 base and J 8 bases, with 12 bases left between them. Here the CDR3 reads CASSLGQGQYEQFF. The CDR3 DNA sequence: TGTGCCAGCAGCTTAGGGCAGGGGCAATATGAGCAGTTCTTC.

The chain couples TRBV28 to TRBJ2-7; 7 nucleotides align to TRBD1. The V gene's germline CDR1 is MDHEN and CDR2 SYDVKM. V was clipped by 5 bases and J by 6 bases; unmatched bases: 7. This CDR3 is 13 amino acids long. CDR3 DNA: TGTGCCAGCAGTGACCCGACAGGGTTCGAGCAGTACTTC. Protein sequence: CASSDPTGFEQYF. Looking up the rest from reference TRBV28 and TRBJ2-7 gives the full variable domain: DVKVTQSSRYLVKRTGEKVFLECVQDMDHENMFWYRQDPGLGLRLIYFSYDVKMKEKGDIPEGYSVSREKKERFSLILESASTNQTSMYLCASSDPTGFEQYFGPGTRLTVT.

The J gene is TRBJ2-2, the V gene TRBV9; possibly TRBD1 for D (6 bases). The length of the CDR3 is 15 residues. Trimming took off 3 bases at V and 1 base at J, with 10 bases between the two ends. The germline V gene has CDR1 SGDLS and CDR2 YYNGEE. The DNA of the CDR3 is TGTGCCAGCAGCGCTGTAGGGGGGAACACCGGGGAGCTGTTTTTT. The encoded protein is CASSAVGGNTGELFF.

CDR3 region: CASSLGGGANQPQHF. Here the CDR3 DNA reads TGTGCCAGCAGCTTAGGGGGGGGAGCGAATCAGCCCCAGCATTTT. This chain links TRBV11-2 with TRBJ1-5, with D perhaps TRBD1 (5 bases). Germline V lookup: CDR1 SGHAT, CDR2 FQNNGV. V was pared by 1 base and J by 4 bases, with 11 bases between. This CDR3 is 15 amino acids long.

The J gene is TRBJ2-3, the V gene TRBV28, with 12 bases fitting TRBD2. The trim removed 4 bases at V and 2 bases at J, leaving 13 bases unmatched. Germline V gives CDR1 MDHEN, CDR2 SYDVKM. The CDR3 has 19 amino acids. This CDR3 is CASSSGLAGLTKATDTQYF. The CDR3 nucleotides read TGTGCCAGCAGTTCAGGACTAGCGGGATTAACTAAAGCCACAGATACGCAGTATTTT.

The genes are TRBV7-2 and TRBJ2-5; 9 bases line up with TRBD2. The germline V gene has CDR1 SGHTA and CDR2 FQGNSA. Trimming took 5 bases from V and 4 from J; bases not matched to a gene: 2. The CDR3 runs 13 residues. The chain's CDR3 is CASSKLAGETQYF. In nucleotides, the CDR3 is TGTGCCAGCAGCAAACTAGCGGGAGAGACCCAGTACTTC. Full variable domain (missing parts from reference TRBV7-2 and TRBJ2-5): GAGVSQSPSNKVTEKGKDVELRCDPISGHTALYWYRQSLGQGLEFLIYFQGNSAPDKSGLPSDRFSAERTGGSVSTLTIQRTQQEDSAVYLCASSKLAGETQYFGPGTRLLVL.

The rearrangement links TRBV28 to TRBJ2-5; a possible D gene is TRBD2 (6 bases). The J call may be in error: the DNA end matches TRBJ2-7 better. CDR3 length: 13 residues. Germline CDR1 MDHEN, CDR2 SYDVKM. The CDR3 coding sequence is TGTGCCAGCATACGGACTGGAGGGGACGAGCAGTACTTC. This codes for CASIRTGGDEQYF.

This clone came up once. The chain couples TRBV6-1 to TRBJ1-5, with D uncertain. Germline V gene lookup returns CDR1 MNHNS and CDR2 SASEGT. The CDR3 is made up of 15 amino acids. V was trimmed by 0 bases and J by 7 bases, leaving 13 bases between them. CDR3 nucleotide sequence: TGTGCCAGCAGTGAAGCGACCGCGGGCGGCCAGCCCCAGCATTTT. This gives the protein CASSEATAGGQPQHF.

CDR3 in amino acids: CASSSDRDSGRAFREQFF. The CDR3 coding sequence is TGTGCCAGCAGCTCAGACCGAGATAGCGGGAGGGCCTTTAGGGAGCAGTTCTTC. The chain links TRBV7-2 to TRBJ2-1; 11 bases match TRBD2. CDR1 SGHTA and CDR2 FQGNSA come from the germline V gene. V was clipped by 4 bases and J by 10 bases; unmatched bases: 18. This CDR3 has 18 amino acids.

This chain joins TRBV5-4 and TRBJ2-3; possibly TRBD2 for D (5 bases). Trimming cost V 5 bases and J 2 bases, with 18 bases left between them. CDR3 length: 16 amino acids. CDR1 and CDR2 from the germline V gene are SGHNT and YYREEE (reference sequence). CDR3 in DNA: TGTGCCAGCAGTCCGACTACCGCCTACAACACAGATACGCAGTATTTT. Translation: CASSPTTAYNTDTQYF.

The V and J genes are TRBV5-1 and TRBJ2-2; TRBD2 agrees at 8 bases. V was pared by 3 bases and J by 2 bases, with 3 bases of the junction left unmatched. This CDR3 contains 15 residues. Germline V gives CDR1 SGHRS, CDR2 YFSETQ. CDR3 bases: TGCGCCAGCAGCTCCGGGGGGGGAAACACCGGGGAGCTGTTTTTT. It translates to CASSSGGGNTGELFF.

This chain connects TRBV19 to TRBJ2-1, with D uncertain. The CDR3 contains 13 residues. Germline loops: CDR1 LNHDA, CDR2 SQIVND (reference sequence). V lost 1 base to trimming and J lost 7 bases, with 8 bases between them. The CDR3 protein is CASSIGQRNEQFF. CDR3 bases: TGTGCCAGTAGTATAGGCCAAAGGAATGAGCAGTTCTTC.

The chain recombines TRBV19 with TRBJ2-7, with a tentative D call TRBD2 (5 bases). The CDR3 extends over 15 amino acids. From germline, CDR1 is LNHDA and CDR2 SQIVND (reference sequence). Trimming cost V 3 bases and J 6 bases, with 18 bases left between them. The DNA for the CDR3 is TGTGCCAGTAGTATGGGGTTGGAGCGGCTGGGCGAGCAGTACTTC. Residues: CASSMGLERLGEQYF.

The gene calls are TRBV6-1 and TRBJ2-7; TRBD1 matches 7 bases. Germline loops: CDR1 MNHNS, CDR2 SASEGT. J lost 2 bases, V lost 5 bases, and 6 bases had no gene match. The CDR3 totals 14 residues. The CDR3: CASSPRQGAYEQYF. The CDR3 coding sequence is TGTGCCAGCAGTCCCCGACAGGGAGCCTACGAGCAGTACTTC.

DNA for the CDR3: TGTGCCAGCAGCTCCCCAGTCGGGGGGTACCCTGAAGCTTTCTTT. Translation: CASSSPVGGYPEAFF. This rearrangement joins TRBV7-8 to TRBJ1-1; TRBD1 is a possible D gene (5 bases). Germline CDR1 is SGHVS and CDR2 is FQNEAQ. The length of the CDR3 is 15 residues. The V end lost 4 bases, the J end lost 6 bases, and 18 bases lay between the germline ends.

The CDR3 region is CASSLSRAHPSGANVLTF. The CDR3 DNA follows: TGTGCCAGCAGTTTAAGCAGGGCCCATCCTTCTGGGGCCAACGTCCTGACTTTC. The chain is built from TRBV28 and TRBJ2-6; D might be TRBD1 (5 bases). The germline gives CDR1 MDHEN, CDR2 SYDVKM. The V end was cut by 2 bases, the J end by 1 base, with 15 bases between. The CDR3 is 18 amino acids.

This clone was recorded once. The V gene is TRBV7-2, the J gene TRBJ2-2; D remains unclear. The CDR3 consists of 13 residues. CDR1 and CDR2 from the germline V gene are SGHTA and FQGNSA. Trimming stripped 1 base from V and 3 bases from J, with 3 bases between. The CDR3 spells CASSLDYTGELFF. The CDR3, as DNA: TGTGCCAGCAGCTTAGATTACACCGGGGAGCTGTTTTTT.

This chain connects TRBV2 to TRBJ2-2, with 8 bases that match TRBD1. This CDR3 has 18 residues. The V and J ends lost 4 bases and 4 bases, in that order; junction bases with no gene match: 14. The germline CDR1 and CDR2 sequences are SNHLY and FYNNEI. CDR3 bases: TGTGCCAGCAGTGGAGGGACAGGCGCCCGTAGGGCCACCGGGGAGCTGTTTTTT. Translating it yields CASSGGTGARRATGELFF.

The V gene is TRBV19, the J gene TRBJ2-7, with TRBD2 matching over 9 bases. The CDR3 has 15 residues. Germline V gives CDR1 LNHDA, CDR2 SQIVND (reference sequence). Losses at the gene ends were 8 bases for V and 1 base for J; bases not matched to a gene: 9. The CDR3 spells CASSTWTSVSYEQYF. In DNA form, the CDR3 reads TGTGCCAGTTCAACCTGGACTAGCGTTTCCTACGAGCAGTACTTC.

The chain uses TRBV5-3 and TRBJ2-7, with D possibly matching TRBD2 (6 bases). TRBV5-3 is reported as an ORF; its role is uncertain. The CDR3 spans 14 residues. The ends were cut back, 7 bases at V and 4 bases at J, with 18 bases in the middle. The CDR3 bases are TGTGCCAGATCAGGAGGGACCACACTATACGAGCAGTACTTC. The encoded protein is CARSGGTTLYEQYF.

This sequence joins TRBV5-1 and TRBJ2-7; 7 bases fit TRBD2. CDR1 SGHRS and CDR2 YFSETQ come from the germline V gene. V lost 0 bases to trimming and J lost 0 bases; unmatched junction nucleotides: 15. The CDR3 spans 19 residues. As DNA, the CDR3 is TGCGCCAGCAGCTTGGCCCCATTTGCGGGAGTCACCAACTCCTACGAGCAGTACTTC. Amino acids: CASSLAPFAGVTNSYEQYF.

The sample holds one count of this clone. The rearrangement uses TRBV28 and TRBJ2-7, with unresolved D. The V end lost 3 bases, the J end lost 0 bases, and 9 bases lay between the germline ends. The CDR3 runs 14 residues. Germline loops: CDR1 MDHEN, CDR2 SYDVKM. The CDR3 DNA is TGTGCCAGCAGTTTCGGCGGTAACTCCTACGAGCAGTACTTC. This gives the protein CASSFGGNSYEQYF.

This rearrangement joins TRBV7-8 to TRBJ1-1, with unresolved D. The CDR3 spans 16 residues. Germline lookup yields CDR1 SGHVS and CDR2 FQNEAQ. Deletions cut 2 bases from V and 2 bases from J, with 15 bases between. The CDR3 DNA sequence: TGTGCCAGCAGCTTACGGAGGGAACCTCTAAACACTGAAGCTTTCTTT. It yields the protein CASSLRREPLNTEAFF.

The rearrangement uses TRBV7-9 and TRBJ1-4; no clear D. Per germline, CDR1 SEHNR and CDR2 FQNEAQ (reference sequence). This CDR3 is 15 amino acids long. Trimming pared 5 bases from V and 5 bases from J, leaving 15 bases between. In DNA form, the CDR3 reads TGTGCCAGCAGCCCCCGGAGCGGTGACAATGAAAAACTGTTTTTT. It yields the protein CASSPRSGDNEKLFF.

The CDR3 sequence: CASLIANQPQHF. The DNA of the CDR3 is TGCGCCAGCCTAATTGCCAATCAGCCCCAGCATTTT. The rearrangement uses TRBV10-1 and TRBJ1-5; the D is unclear. This CDR3 comprises 12 residues. V was trimmed by 8 bases and J by 3 bases, leaving 8 bases between them. Germline V gives CDR1 WNHNN, CDR2 SYGVQD (reference sequence).

The J gene is TRBJ2-7, the V gene TRBV6-4, with D unclear. Trimming left V 4 bases short and J 4 bases short, with 20 bases between. Germline CDR1 is MRHNA and CDR2 is SNTAGT. The CDR3 runs to 16 residues. The CDR3 is CASSGNPGPERYEQYF. CDR3 coding DNA: TGTGCCAGCAGTGGCAACCCCGGTCCGGAGAGGTACGAGCAGTACTTC.